This T cell receptor (beta chain) came from a study of PD-L1 blockade in urothelial cancer. Described time point: pretreatment peripheral blood. Patients suffered from locally advanced or metastatic urothelial carcinoma. CDR3 length: 13 amino acids. Germline V gene sequence: CDR1 SQVTM, CDR2 ANQGSEA. Trimming removed 5 bases at V and 0 bases at J, with 8 bases between. Using immunoSEQ multiplex PCR, the repertoire was profiled, and TCRdb retains in-frame clones only, with some absent. Of 130,000 or so clones in the sample, 65% to 85% were seen once. The clonotype originates from a man aged 50-60 years with urothelial cancer. The source material was PBMCs, sampled around atezolizumab (anti-PD-L1) treatment. The chain couples TRBV29-1 to TRBJ2-1; no clear D gene. CDR3 in DNA: TGCAGCGTTCTCCGGAGCTCCTACAATGAGCAGTTCTTC. Translating it yields CSVLRSSYNEQFF.